These T cell receptor beta chains were read from a single sample in a study of T-cell reconstitution after alpha-beta-depleted transplantation in children. TCRdb reprocessed the PCR reads via MiXCR and lists one record per CDR3 protein. The data hold about 500,000 distinct CDR3 sequences, with about 33% observed a single time. The material was PBMCs from the stem cell graft donor, obtained from the stem cell graft. Receptors originate from a human donor who donated a stem cell graft to a child with aplastic anemia. The CDR3 runs from the conserved cysteine through the conserved F or W. The D gene is left open where the match is weak. Rows may omit the clone size; those that give it use once, few, many or a size class.

J | size | D | V | CDR3 | DNA
TRBJ2-3 | . | . | TRBV29-1 | CSVEFGRQSTDTQYF | TGCAGCGTTGAATTCGGACGACAGAGCACAGATACGCAGTATTTT
TRBJ2-1 | few | TRBD2 | TRBV5-1 | CASSLGTGGSYNEQFF | TGCGCCAGCAGCTTGGGTACGGGAGGCTCCTACAATGAGCAGTTCTTC
TRBJ2-7 | . | . | TRBV20-1 | CSARGAGQATYEQYF | TGCAGTGCTAGAGGGGCGGGGCAGGCCACCTACGAGCAGTACTTC
TRBJ2-3 | . | . | TRBV5-1 | CASSSSPLISGSTDTQYF | TGCGCCAGCAGCTCCTCACCCCTAATAAGCGGGAGCACAGATACGCAGTATTTT
TRBJ1-3 | . | TRBD1 | TRBV20-1 | CSAMTGRAGNTIYF | TGCAGTGCTATGACAGGGCGCGCTGGAAACACCATATATTTT
TRBJ1-3 | . | . | TRBV25-1 | CASSSFGNTIYF | TGTGCCAGCAGTTCGTTCGGAAACACCATATATTTT
TRBJ1-1 | many | . | TRBV10-3 | CATRDQGKGMNTEAFF | TGTGCCACCAGGGACCAGGGAAAGGGCATGAACACTGAAGCTTTCTTT
TRBJ1-2 | . | . | TRBV5-1 | CASSLEGGPDGYTF | TGCGCCAGCAGCTTGGAGGGCGGACCAGATGGCTACACCTTC
TRBJ2-7 | . | . | TRBV7-8 | CASSLVRGHHYEQYF | TGTGCCAGCAGCTTAGTACGGGGCCACCACTACGAGCAGTACTTC
TRBJ1-3 | few | . | TRBV18 | CASSPRDGPNTGNTIYF | TGTGCCAGCTCACCACGGGACGGACCGAATACTGGTAACACCATATATTTT